The following is a T cell receptor beta chain sequence with its context. This entry belongs to a study of blood T cell repertoires in COVID-19. Study-wide background: In each case, the material was cDNA or gDNA derived from T cells, B-cell-depleted T cells, or PBMCs.

Some clones are missing from TCRdb's copy, which holds only in-frame ones; the method was immunoSEQ multiplex PCR. The table lists some 170,000 clones, about 84% of them singletons, with less than 6% in the top ten. This CDR3 spans 14 amino acids. V was clipped by 5 bases and J by 6 bases; unmatched bases: 5. Looked up from germline, CDR1 is SGHTA and CDR2 is FQGTGA. Study members were between about 18 and 95 years old and lived in 20 to 25 US regions. Participants reported their clinical history, and cohort assignment relied on those reports. Cohort 3 recovery required two negative PCRs, clearance, or symptom resolution.

V gene TRBV7-3 combines with J gene TRBJ1-1, with 11 bases fitting TRBD1. The sequence was obtained from a man in his forties or fifties who had recovered from COVID-19. The sequenced sample consisted of PBMCs or T cells enriched from blood (not recorded which). CDR3 coding DNA: TGTGCCAGCAGCCAGGGGACAGGGGGTGCTGAAGCTTTCTTT. Its protein is CASSQGTGGAEAFF.